Shown below are 8 T cell receptor beta chains from a single sample sequenced in a study of blood T cell repertoires in COVID-19. Here immunoSEQ multiplex PCR was the method, and the copy in TCRdb shows in-frame clones only, minus some. The data hold 150,000 or so clones, with about 86% observed a single time. The sequenced sample was peripheral blood. The receptors originated from a woman aged 55-70 years with acute or convalescent COVID-19.

This rearrangement joins TRBV10-3 to TRBJ1-1; D call uncertain. V was clipped by 2 bases and J by 6 bases, with 7 bases between them. CDR3 length: 12 amino acids. CDR1 ENHRY and CDR2 SYGVKD come from the germline V gene. The CDR3 reads CAISEVRSEAFF. As DNA, the CDR3 is TGTGCCATCAGTGAGGTCAGATCTGAAGCTTTCTTT.

The V and J genes are TRBV9 and TRBJ2-5; 7 bases map to TRBD1. The CDR3 extends over 16 amino acids. CDR1 and CDR2 (germline): SGDLS, YYNGEE. The junction had 5 bases not matched to a gene; V was cut back by 0 bases and J by 0 bases. The CDR3 DNA reads as TGTGCCAGCAGCGTAGCCGGCAGGGGGAACCAAGAGACCCAGTACTTC. Translating gives CASSVAGRGNQETQYF.

V gene TRBV5-4 combines with J gene TRBJ1-2; 9 nucleotides align to TRBD1. V lost 2 bases to trimming and J lost 6 bases; unmatched junction nucleotides: 2. CDR3 size: 13 residues. Germline values: CDR1 SGHNT, CDR2 YYREEE (reference sequence). The CDR3 loop reads CASSLQGADGYTF. CDR3 DNA: TGTGCCAGCAGCTTACAGGGGGCGGATGGCTACACCTTC.

The count of this clone is one. The V and J genes are TRBV7-3 and TRBJ2-5; no reliable D call. Trimming removed 1 base at V and 4 bases at J, with 7 bases between. Per the germline V gene, CDR1 is SGHTA and CDR2 is FQGTGA. The CDR3 is made up of 13 amino acids. CDR3 nucleotide sequence: TGTGCCAGCAGCTTAATCCTGGCAGAGACCCAGTACTTC. Protein sequence: CASSLILAETQYF.

The chain uses TRBV2 and TRBJ2-7; possibly TRBD1 for D (7 bases). Looked up from germline, CDR1 is SNHLY and CDR2 is FYNNEI. Deletions cut 9 bases from V and 4 bases from J, with 16 bases between. This CDR3 has 13 residues. The CDR3 sequence is CAREGAYGYEQYF. DNA for the CDR3: TGTGCCAGGGAGGGGGCTTACGGATACGAGCAGTACTTC.

The chain recombines TRBV30 with TRBJ1-2; 7 bases are a match to TRBD1. This CDR3 is built from 14 residues. The germline V gene encodes CDR1 GTSNPN and CDR2 SVGIG (reference sequence). The junction had 6 bases not matched to a gene; V was cut back by 1 base and J by 4 bases. The DNA of the CDR3 is TGTGCCTGGAGTGGATGGGACAGCTCCTATGGCTACACCTTC. It encodes CAWSGWDSSYGYTF. Variable domain in full (rest from reference TRBV30 and TRBJ1-2): SQTIHQWPATLVQPVGSPLSLECTVEGTSNPNLYWYRQAAGRGLQLLFYSVGIGQISSEVPQNLSASRPQDRQFILSSKKLLLSDSGFYLCAWSGWDSSYGYTFGSGTRLTVV.

CDR3 loop: CASSQGGGAREAFF. DNA for the CDR3: TGCGCCAGCAGCCAAGGCGGGGGTGCCCGTGAAGCTTTCTTT. The chain links TRBV4-3 to TRBJ1-1; D perhaps matches TRBD1 (5 bases). Germline CDR1 LGHNA, CDR2 YSLEER. The CDR3 consists of 14 residues. V dropped 1 base and J dropped 7 bases, with 13 bases sitting between them.

The chain has TRBV5-1 and TRBJ2-7; the match to TRBD2 covers 10 bases. The germline V gene has CDR1 SGHRS and CDR2 YFSETQ. After removal of 2 bases from V and 2 bases from J, the junction contained 7 bases not matched to a gene. This CDR3 has 16 residues. The CDR3 sequence is CASSFSLAGATYEQYF. The CDR3 DNA follows: TGCGCCAGCAGCTTCTCCCTAGCGGGGGCGACCTACGAGCAGTACTTC.